The T cell receptor beta chain under discussion was sequenced for a study of identical twins. This clonotype was picked up many times. Its antigen is unknown. MiXCR, applied by TCRdb to the 5' RACE reads, yields one record per CDR3 protein. The sample contains just over 500,000 distinct CDR3 sequences, roughly 21% of which appear only once. There are 15 residues in the CDR3. Trimming removed 4 bases from V and 6 bases from J, with 19 bases in between. Germline V gene sequence: CDR1 SGHRS, CDR2 YFSETQ. Study outcomes and limitations: Twin-shared out-of-frame alpha sequences showed excess low generation probability. Less excess twin sharing appeared in beta out-of-frame sequences.

The data were also submitted as part of a second study, on T cells expressing NK-cell markers. That work adds: Of the CD8+ T cells in over five donors, about 1.0-7.0% belonged to dominant NKG2C+ clonotypes.

The specimen sequenced was CD4+ T cells sorted from blood. V and J are TRBV5-1 and TRBJ1-2, with D uncertain. This sequence originates from a young woman in good health. CDR3 DNA: TGCGCCAGCAGCATGTTCGGGGATTGGAGCAATGGCTACACCTTC. Residues: CASSMFGDWSNGYTF.